This T cell receptor beta chain is from a study of early T cells in non-severe SARS-CoV-2 infection. Turning to the study itself: Sequencing of unsorted whole blood was done on bulk RNA, leaving chains unpaired.

Trimming left V 2 bases short and J 2 bases short, with 5 bases between. This CDR3 comprises 13 residues. Germline V gene data show CDR1 as MNHEY and CDR2 as SVGAGI. Unique molecular identifiers were added to individual cDNA molecules. TCRdb independently ran MiXCR on the 5' RACE reads; one entry per CDR3 protein. Seen here are about 50,000 distinct CDR3 sequences, 7.5% to 10% observed once, and the top ten hold under 15%. The sequencing input was whole blood. The receptor's source is an adult who was a healthcare worker with PCR-confirmed SARS-CoV-2 infection or an uninfected control (not recorded which). V gene TRBV6-5 combines with J gene TRBJ2-3; D is ambiguous. The CDR3 DNA follows: TGTGCCAGCAGTTACACCCTCACAGATACGCAGTATTTT. Translating gives CASSYTLTDTQYF.